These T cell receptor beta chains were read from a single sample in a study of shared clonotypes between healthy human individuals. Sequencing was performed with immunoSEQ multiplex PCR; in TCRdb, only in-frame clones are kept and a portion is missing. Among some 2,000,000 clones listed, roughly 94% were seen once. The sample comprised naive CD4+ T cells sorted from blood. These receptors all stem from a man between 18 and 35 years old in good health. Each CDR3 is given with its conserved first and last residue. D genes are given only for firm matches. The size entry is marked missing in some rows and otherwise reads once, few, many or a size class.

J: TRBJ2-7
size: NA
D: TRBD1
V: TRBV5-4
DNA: TGTGCCAGCAGCAGGGACAGTTTCTACGAGCAGTACTTC
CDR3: CASSRDSFYEQYF

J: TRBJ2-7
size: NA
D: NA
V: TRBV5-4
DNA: TGTGCCAGCAGCTTTAAGTCAACTGGGATAGACGAGCAGTACTTC
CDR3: CASSFKSTGIDEQYF

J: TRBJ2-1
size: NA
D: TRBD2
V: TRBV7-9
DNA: TGTGCCAGCAGCCTTATAGCCGGGACTACCAATGAGCAGTTCTTC
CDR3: CASSLIAGTTNEQFF

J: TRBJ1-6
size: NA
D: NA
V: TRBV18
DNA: TGTGCCAGCTCCCCAGGCTCCGGGACACCTTATAATTCACCCCTCCACTTT
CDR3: CASSPGSGTPYNSPLHF

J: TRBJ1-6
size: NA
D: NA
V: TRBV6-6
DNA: TGTGCCAGCAGTTACATAGTGGGAAGGGGAGACTCACCCCTCCACTTT
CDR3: CASSYIVGRGDSPLHF

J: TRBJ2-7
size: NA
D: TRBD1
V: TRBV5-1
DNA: TGCGCCAGCAGCCCAAACAGGGGGCTCAGCTCCTACGAGCAGTACTTC
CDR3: CASSPNRGLSSYEQYF

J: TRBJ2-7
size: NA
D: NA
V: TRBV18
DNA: TGTGCCAGCTCACCAACGGGAGCCTACGAGCAGTACTTC
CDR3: CASSPTGAYEQYF

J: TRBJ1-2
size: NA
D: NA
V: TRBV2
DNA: TGTGCCACCCTCCGGACATATAACTATGGCTACACCTTC
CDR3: CATLRTYNYGYTF

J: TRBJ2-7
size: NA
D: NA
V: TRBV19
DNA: TGTGCCAGTATCCCCCCGCCGGGGGAATCCGCTCCGAGCTCCTACGAGCAGTACTTC
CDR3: CASIPPPGESAPSSYEQYF

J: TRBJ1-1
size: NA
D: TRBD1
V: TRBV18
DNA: TGTGCCAGCTCACCTCAGGGGGAGGGGGAAGCTTTCTTT
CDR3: CASSPQGEGEAFF

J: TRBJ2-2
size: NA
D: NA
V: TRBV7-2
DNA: TGTGCCAGCAGCTTAGTTGCGTCAACCTGGGAGCTGTTTTTT
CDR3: CASSLVASTWELFF

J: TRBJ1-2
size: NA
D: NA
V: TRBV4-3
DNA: TGCGCCAGCAGCCCCGAGGGGGGCTATGGCTACACCTTC
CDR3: CASSPEGGYGYTF

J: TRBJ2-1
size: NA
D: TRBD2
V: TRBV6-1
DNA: TGTGCCAGCAGTGAAACCCTAGCGGGGGTCTTAAATGAGCAGTTCTTC
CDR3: CASSETLAGVLNEQFF

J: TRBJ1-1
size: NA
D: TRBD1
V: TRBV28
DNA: TGTGCCAGCAGTTCAACAGGGGGCTCGGGCACTGAAGCTTTCTTT
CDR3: CASSSTGGSGTEAFF

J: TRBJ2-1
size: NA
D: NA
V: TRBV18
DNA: TGTGCCAGCTCATCTATAACACAGGGCGTTGATGAGCAGTTCTTC
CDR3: CASSSITQGVDEQFF

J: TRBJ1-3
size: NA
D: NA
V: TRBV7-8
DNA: TGTGCCAGCAGCTTAGCCCCGCAGGGAAGATTGGGCGGAAACACCATATATTTT
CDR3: CASSLAPQGRLGGNTIYF

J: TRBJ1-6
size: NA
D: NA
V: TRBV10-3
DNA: TGTGCCATCAGTGGGACAGATTATAATTCACCCCTCCACTTT
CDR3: CAISGTDYNSPLHF

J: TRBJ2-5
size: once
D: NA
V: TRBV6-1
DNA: TGTGCCAGCAGTGAAGCGTGGGAGGTAGAGACCCAGTACTTC
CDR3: CASSEAWEVETQYF

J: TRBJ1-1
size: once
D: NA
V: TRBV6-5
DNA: TGTGCCAGCACGTCAGATAACTATGAAGCTTTCTTT
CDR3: CASTSDNYEAFF

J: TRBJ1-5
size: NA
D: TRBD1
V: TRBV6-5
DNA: TGTGCCAGCAGTTACTCGACAGGGGCGGATCAGCCCCAGCATTTT
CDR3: CASSYSTGADQPQHF

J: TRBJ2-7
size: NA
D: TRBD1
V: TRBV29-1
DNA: TGCAGCGTTAGGACAGGGGGGGCTTACGAGCAGTACTTC
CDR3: CSVRTGGAYEQYF

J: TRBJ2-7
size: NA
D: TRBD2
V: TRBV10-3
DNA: TGTGCCATCAGTGAGACTAGCGGGGGTTACGAGCAGTACTTC
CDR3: CAISETSGGYEQYF

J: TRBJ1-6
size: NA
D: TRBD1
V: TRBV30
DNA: TGTGCCTGGACGGGGACAGGGGGATATAATTCACCCCTCCACTTT
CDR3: CAWTGTGGYNSPLHF

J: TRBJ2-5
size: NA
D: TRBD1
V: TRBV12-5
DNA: TGTGCTAGTGGACTCGGGACAGCGAGGGAGACCCAGTACTTC
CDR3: CASGLGTARETQYF

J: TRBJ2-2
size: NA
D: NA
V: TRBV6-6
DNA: TGTGCCAGCAGTTACTCCCGTCAGTCCACCGGGGAGCTGTTTTTT
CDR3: CASSYSRQSTGELFF

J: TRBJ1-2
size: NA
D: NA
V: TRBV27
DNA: TGTGCCAGCAGTTTATCTTTCAGGGCAGACTATGGCTACACCTTC
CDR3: CASSLSFRADYGYTF

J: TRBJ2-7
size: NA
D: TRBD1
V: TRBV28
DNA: TGTGCCAGCAGATCGACAGGGAACGAGCAGTACTTC
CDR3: CASRSTGNEQYF

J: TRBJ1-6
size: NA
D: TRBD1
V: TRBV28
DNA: TGTGCCAGCAGTTTATGGGTCAGGGGGCTTTATAATTCACCCCTCCACTTT
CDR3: CASSLWVRGLYNSPLHF

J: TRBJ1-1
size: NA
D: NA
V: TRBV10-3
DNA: TGTGCCATCAGTAACGACAGGAGGAACACTGAAGCTTTCTTT
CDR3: CAISNDRRNTEAFF

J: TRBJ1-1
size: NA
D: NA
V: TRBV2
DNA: TGTGCCGGAACCTTAGGCTGGGGGAACACTGAAGCTTTCTTT
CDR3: CAGTLGWGNTEAFF

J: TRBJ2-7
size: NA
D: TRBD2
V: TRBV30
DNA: TGTGCCTGGAGTGTACAATGGGGGGGTGACGAGCAGTACTTC
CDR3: CAWSVQWGGDEQYF

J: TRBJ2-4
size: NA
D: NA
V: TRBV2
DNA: TGTGCCAGCAGTGAAGCGCTTGAGGGAATCTACACCCTAGCCAAAAACATTCAGTACTTC
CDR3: CASSEALEGIYTLAKNIQYF

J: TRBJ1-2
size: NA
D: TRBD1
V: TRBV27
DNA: TGTGCCAGCAAGCAAGGGACAGCTGTGCCCTATGGCTACACCTTC
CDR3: CASKQGTAVPYGYTF

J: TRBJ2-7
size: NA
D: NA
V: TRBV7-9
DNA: TGTGCCAGCGCCCTCTACGAGCAGTACTTC
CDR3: CASALYEQYF

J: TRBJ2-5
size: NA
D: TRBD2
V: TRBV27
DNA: TGTGCCAGCAGTTTATCAAGCGGGAGCTGGGAGACCCAGTACTTC
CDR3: CASSLSSGSWETQYF

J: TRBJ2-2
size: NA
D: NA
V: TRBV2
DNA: TGTGCCAGCAGTCCAGGGGTGACCGGGGAGCTGTTTTTT
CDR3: CASSPGVTGELFF

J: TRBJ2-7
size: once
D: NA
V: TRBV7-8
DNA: TGTGCCAGCAGCTTTTTTGCGGGGTCTAACGAGCAGTACTTC
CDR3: CASSFFAGSNEQYF

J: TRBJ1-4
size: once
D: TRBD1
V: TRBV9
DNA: TGTGCCAGCAGCCCCCAGGGGGGCCCCAATGAAAAACTGTTTTTT
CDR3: CASSPQGGPNEKLFF

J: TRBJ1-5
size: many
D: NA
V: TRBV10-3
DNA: TGTGCCATCAGTGAAGCGCATAATCAGCCCCAGCATTTT
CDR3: CAISEAHNQPQHF

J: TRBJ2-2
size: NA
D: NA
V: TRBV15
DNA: TGTGCCACCAGCAGAGTTGGGACGGGAGCCACCGGGGAGCTGTTTTTT
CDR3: CATSRVGTGATGELFF

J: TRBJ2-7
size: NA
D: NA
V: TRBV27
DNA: TGTGCCAGCAGTTTCGCCAGCTCCTACGAGCAGTACTTC
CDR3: CASSFASSYEQYF

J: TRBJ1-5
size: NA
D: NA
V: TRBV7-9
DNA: TGTGCCAGCAGCCTGGGGCGGGGAATCAATCAGCCCCAGCATTTT
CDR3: CASSLGRGINQPQHF

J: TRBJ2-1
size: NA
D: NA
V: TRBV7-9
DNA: TGTGCCAGCAGCTTAGGCCCTTTAGGGAATGAGCAGTTCTTC
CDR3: CASSLGPLGNEQFF

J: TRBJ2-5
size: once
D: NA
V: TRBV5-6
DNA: TGTGCCAGCAGCTTCGGTCGCCCGGGGACCCAGTACTTC
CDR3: CASSFGRPGTQYF

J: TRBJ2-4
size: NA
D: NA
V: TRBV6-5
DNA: TGTGCCAGCAGACCTCCCGGACTTACTAACATTCAGTACTTC
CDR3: CASRPPGLTNIQYF

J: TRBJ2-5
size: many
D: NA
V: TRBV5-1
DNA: TGCGCCAGCAGCTTCCCCGATCGAGAGACCCAGTACTTC
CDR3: CASSFPDRETQYF

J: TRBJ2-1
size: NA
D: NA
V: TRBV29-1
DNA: TGCAGCGTTGGTAGGGGGGCCGGGAACAATGAGCAGTTCTTC
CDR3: CSVGRGAGNNEQFF

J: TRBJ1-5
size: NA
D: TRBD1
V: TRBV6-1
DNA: TGTGCCAGCAGTGAACCCTCCGGGACAGGGTATAGCAATCAGCCCCAGCATTTT
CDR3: CASSEPSGTGYSNQPQHF